This is a list of T cell receptor beta chains from one sample in a study of blood T cell repertoires in COVID-19. TCRdb's table, derived via immunoSEQ multiplex PCR, lists solely in-frame clones and lacks some. This sample carries roughly 4,900 clones, roughly 67% of them seen once, and the ten largest clones take more than 35%. The sequencing input was peripheral blood. The origin of the receptors is a human donor in a cohort sampled during active COVID-19. Each CDR3 is given with its conserved first and last residue. A D gene is named only where the DNA matches it firmly. Rows may omit the clone size; those that give it use once, few, many or a size class.

D gene	V gene	J gene	clone size	CDR3 protein	CDR3 DNA
-	TRBV16	TRBJ2-3	-	CASSRLDLEAADTQYF	TGTGCCAGCAGCCGACTCGACTTAGAGGCCGCAGATACGCAGTATTTT
-	TRBV4-3	TRBJ1-3	-	CASSQKTGRSGNTIYF	TGCGCCAGCAGCCAGAAGACAGGCCGCTCTGGAAACACCATATATTTT
-	TRBV2	TRBJ1-2	large	CASSPRVYGYTF	TGTGCCAGCAGCCCCAGGGTCTATGGCTACACCTTC
TRBD1	TRBV3-1/TRBV3-2	TRBJ1-1	-	CASSFTGGWTEAFF	TGTGCCAGCAGCTTCACAGGGGGGTGGACTGAAGCTTTCTTT
-	TRBV9	TRBJ2-7	-	CASSSSGTPNYEQYF	TGTGCCAGCAGCTCCAGCGGGACACCCAACTACGAGCAGTACTTC
-	TRBV11-3	TRBJ2-7	once	CASSLLGTSFSEQYF	TGTGCCAGCAGCTTGTTAGGGACAAGTTTCTCCGAGCAGTACTTC
TRBD1	TRBV7-8	TRBJ2-7	-	CASSQGTGVSQQYF	TGTGCCAGCAGCCAGGGGACAGGGGTTTCCCAGCAGTACTTC
TRBD1	TRBV19	TRBJ2-7	-	CASSVGTGTYEQYF	TGTGCCAGTAGTGTAGGGACAGGCACCTACGAGCAGTACTTC
-	TRBV20-1	TRBJ1-1	-	CSATGGEAFF	TGCAGTGCTACGGGGGGGGAAGCTTTCTTT
TRBD1	TRBV29-1	TRBJ1-2	-	CSVRTGYYGYTF	TGCAGCGTTCGGACAGGGTACTATGGCTACACCTTC
TRBD2	TRBV10-3	TRBJ2-1	-	CAIRQRGDNNEQFF	TGTGCCATCAGACAGCGGGGGGATAACAATGAGCAGTTCTTC
TRBD1	TRBV30	TRBJ2-7	-	CAWSPGTGYEQYF	TGTGCCTGGAGCCCCGGGACAGGCTACGAGCAGTACTTC
-	TRBV7-9	TRBJ2-7	-	CASNRLDSSYEQYF	TGTGCCAGCAACCGGCTAGACAGCTCCTACGAGCAGTACTTC
TRBD1	TRBV19	TRBJ2-2	-	CASSIRQGTGELFF	TGTGCCAGTAGTATAAGACAGGGGACCGGGGAGCTGTTTTTT
-	TRBV5-4	TRBJ1-1	few	CASSPGGGPSTEAFF	TGTGCCAGCAGCCCCGGGGGTGGCCCGAGCACTGAAGCTTTCTTT
TRBD1	TRBV11-3	TRBJ2-7	-	CASSLGTGYEQYF	TGTGCCAGCAGCTTAGGGACAGGGTACGAGCAGTACTTC
-	TRBV19	TRBJ1-5	few	CASSIVRQPQHF	TGTGCCAGTAGTATTGTGAGGCAGCCCCAGCATTTT
-	TRBV5-1	TRBJ1-4	once	CASRGEGFYEKLFF	TGCGCCAGCAGGGGCGAGGGCTTTTATGAAAAACTGTTTTTT
TRBD1	TRBV6-2/TRBV6-3	TRBJ1-1	-	CASSWGQGRTEAFF	TGTGCCAGCAGTTGGGGACAGGGACGAACTGAAGCTTTCTTT
-	TRBV19	TRBJ1-1	-	CASSMNWNTEAFF	TGTGCCAGTAGTATGAACTGGAACACTGAAGCTTTCTTT
TRBD2	TRBV4-3	TRBJ2-4	-	CASSQDSPRGGGAFGKNIQYF	TGCGCCAGCAGCCAAGATAGTCCCCGTGGCGGGGGGGCCTTTGGCAAAAACATTCAGTACTTC
TRBD2	TRBV4-1	TRBJ2-1	-	CASSHRLAGGFDEQFF	TGCGCCAGCAGCCACAGACTAGCGGGGGGCTTCGATGAGCAGTTCTTC
-	TRBV19	TRBJ1-4	-	CASSIETSFNEKLFF	TGTGCCAGTAGTATAGAGACAAGTTTTAATGAAAAACTGTTTTTT
-	TRBV29-1	TRBJ1-1	-	CSVDLQGNTEAFF	TGCAGCGTTGATTTACAGGGGAACACTGAAGCTTTCTTT
-	TRBV18	TRBJ2-5	few	CASSPPGPRETQYF	TGTGCCAGCTCTCCACCCGGTCCCAGGGAGACCCAGTACTTC
-	TRBV6-5	TRBJ1-1	-	CASTLRGGNTEAFF	TGTGCCAGCACTCTTCGCGGAGGGAACACTGAAGCTTTCTTT
TRBD1	TRBV9	TRBJ1-5	-	CASSVGDSLRPQHF	TGTGCCAGCAGCGTAGGGGACAGCTTAAGGCCCCAGCATTTT
-	TRBV7-2	TRBJ1-5	few	CASSLVGQGMQPQHF	TGTGCCAGCAGCTTAGTTGGGCAGGGCATGCAGCCCCAGCATTTT
-	TRBV19	TRBJ1-2	-	CASSISSGTNYGYTF	TGTGCCAGTAGTATTAGTTCAGGAACTAACTATGGCTACACCTTC
-	TRBV11-3	TRBJ1-2	-	CASSLTISTLDGYTF	TGTGCCAGCAGCCTAACCATATCCACCCTGGATGGCTACACCTTC
TRBD1	TRBV6-5	TRBJ1-2	few	CASRDRAYGYTF	TGTGCCAGCAGGGACAGGGCCTATGGCTACACCTTC
-	TRBV7-2	TRBJ1-4	-	CASSLELREKLFF	TGTGCCAGCAGCCTCGAGCTACGTGAAAAACTGTTTTTT
-	TRBV6-2/TRBV6-3	TRBJ1-2	-	CASSEEYGYTF	TGTGCCAGCAGTGAGGAATATGGCTACACCTTC
TRBD2	TRBV7-3	TRBJ2-1	-	CASSLTGGAQYNEQFF	TGTGCCAGCAGCCTAACCGGGGGGGCGCAGTACAATGAGCAGTTCTTC
-	TRBV5-5	TRBJ2-7	-	CASSPTRYGSSYEQYF	TGTGCCAGCAGTCCTACCAGGTATGGGAGCTCCTACGAGCAGTACTTC
TRBD2	TRBV19	TRBJ2-7	-	CASSRGESYEQYF	TGTGCCAGTAGTCGGGGGGAGTCCTACGAGCAGTACTTC
-	TRBV18	TRBJ2-1	-	CASSPDRGNEQFF	TGTGCCAGCTCACCGGATAGGGGCAATGAGCAGTTCTTC
TRBD1	TRBV4-3	TRBJ1-1	few	CASSQQTGRAEAFF	TGCGCCAGCAGCCAGCAGACAGGGCGGGCTGAAGCTTTCTTT
-	TRBV5-1	TRBJ2-1	-	CASSLAGISYNEQFF	TGCGCCAGCAGCTTGGCCGGGATCTCCTACAATGAGCAGTTCTTC
-	TRBV10-3	TRBJ1-5	-	CAITETIDQPQHF	TGTGCCATCACCGAGACAATTGATCAGCCCCAGCATTTT
-	TRBV19	TRBJ1-1	-	CASSVMTANTEAFF	TGTGCCAGTAGTGTTATGACAGCGAACACTGAAGCTTTCTTT
TRBD1	TRBV5-1	TRBJ1-1	-	CASSLAGTGRAEAFF	TGCGCCAGCAGCTTGGCCGGGACAGGAAGGGCTGAAGCTTTCTTT
TRBD1	TRBV4-1	TRBJ2-6	-	CASSQEGTGGAGANVLTF	TGCGCCAGCAGCCAAGAGGGGACAGGGGGGGCTGGGGCCAACGTCCTGACTTTC
TRBD1	TRBV4-2	TRBJ2-7	-	CASQGAGESYEQYF	TGTGCCAGCCAGGGGGCAGGGGAGTCCTACGAGCAGTACTTC
-	TRBV5-1	TRBJ1-4	-	CASSIGRTRNEKLFF	TGCGCCAGCAGCATCGGACGGACTCGGAATGAAAAACTGTTTTTT
-	TRBV11-1	TRBJ1-1	-	CASSLSRATEAFF	TGTGCCAGCAGCTTATCCAGGGCTACTGAAGCTTTCTTT
-	TRBV6-4	TRBJ1-2	-	CAAPGGYTF	TGTGCCGCGCCCGGGGGCTACACCTTC
-	TRBV9	TRBJ2-3	-	CASSVSRDTQYF	TGTGCCAGCAGCGTGTCCAGAGATACGCAGTATTTT
TRBD2	TRBV5-4	TRBJ2-5	-	CASSPREAETQYF	TGTGCCAGCAGCCCCCGGGAGGCGGAGACCCAGTACTTC
TRBD1	TRBV11-2	TRBJ2-5	-	CASSLGTGFGETQYF	TGTGCCAGCAGCTTAGGGACAGGGTTTGGAGAGACCCAGTACTTC
-	TRBV7-9	TRBJ2-5	-	CASSFYRDRETQYF	TGTGCCAGCAGCTTCTACAGGGATCGAGAGACCCAGTACTTC
TRBD2	TRBV6-5	TRBJ2-3	-	CASRAGGSDTQYF	TGTGCCAGCAGAGCGGGGGGGTCAGATACGCAGTATTTT
TRBD1	TRBV7-3	TRBJ1-2	-	CASSPTGDTSYGYTF	TGTGCCAGCAGTCCCACAGGGGATACTTCCTATGGCTACACCTTC
-	TRBV6-5	TRBJ1-2	-	CASSYGRGYGYTF	TGTGCCAGCAGTTACGGCCGGGGGTATGGCTACACCTTC
TRBD1	TRBV5-1	TRBJ1-2	-	CASSGTGGYGYTF	TGCGCCAGCAGTGGGACAGGGGGTTATGGCTACACCTTC
TRBD2	TRBV6-1	TRBJ2-1	-	CASSELGVAGEEQFF	TGTGCCAGCAGTGAACTTGGTGTAGCGGGGGAGGAGCAGTTCTTC
-	TRBV19	TRBJ2-7	-	CASSIGGAGEQYF	TGTGCCAGTAGTATCGGCGGGGCAGGGGAGCAGTACTTC
-	TRBV7-8	TRBJ2-2	-	CASSLVRGGELFF	TGTGCCAGCAGCTTAGTTCGGGGAGGGGAGCTGTTTTTT
TRBD1	TRBV7-2	TRBJ2-1	-	CASSSGTGSPNEQFF	TGTGCCAGCAGCTCCGGGACAGGAAGTCCTAATGAGCAGTTCTTC